A single sample is the source of the 2 T cell receptor beta chains below, sequenced in a study of T cells in tuberculosis. Sequencing used immunoSEQ multiplex PCR; TCRdb keeps in-frame clones, though not all of them. The data hold over 30,000 clones, with approximately 90% observed a single time. Time point noted: new active TB diagnosis, blood taken before or within 7 days of starting treatment. Sample: PBMCs, taken at tuberculosis diagnosis. The receptors were sampled from an adult with tuberculosis.

This chain uses TRBV18 with TRBJ2-3, with TRBD1 matching over 8 bases. The V gene's germline CDR1 is KGHSH and CDR2 LQKENI. V shed 3 bases and J 5 bases; nucleotides not matched to a gene: 10. CDR3 size: 16 residues. The CDR3 DNA is TGTGCCAGCTCACCCCAAGGAGGACAGGGTAAAGATACGCAGTATTTT. Translating gives CASSPQGGQGKDTQYF.

V usage is TRBV2 and J usage is TRBJ2-3; 11 nucleotides agree with TRBD2. Germline CDR1 reads SNHLY; CDR2 reads FYNNEI. V lost 6 bases and J lost 4; bases outside the gene matches: 6. This CDR3 comprises 15 residues. The CDR3 loop is CASRLAGGRSDTQYF. CDR3 nucleotides: TGTGCCAGCAGGCTAGCGGGGGGAAGATCAGATACGCAGTATTTT.